The clone carrying this T cell receptor beta chain was seen more than once but under ten times. Its target is unknown. Donors underwent one heparinised blood draw, approximately 120 mL on average. The data originate from a study of beta chain features in type 1 diabetes. Study-wide results and limits: It was not settled here whether HLA type affects TCRB rearrangement. Within the patient group, naive, central memory and Treg TCRB repertoires appeared more similar to each other than within healthy donors.

Expressed TCRB transcripts were sequenced after all isolated RNA was converted to cDNA. Data came from immunoSEQ multiplex PCR; TCRdb stores just in-frame clones and leaves some out. The repertoire holds around 400,000 clones, with 10% to 15% as singletons. Germline V gives CDR1 LNHDA, CDR2 SQIVND (reference sequence). The CDR3 extends over 14 amino acids. Trimming at V came to 7 bases and at J to 2 bases, leaving 5 bases not matched to a gene. The sequence derives from a man aged 18 to 35 in good health. This sequence joins TRBV19 and TRBJ2-3; 8 bases agree with TRBD1. Sequencing input: naive CD4+ T cells from blood. The CDR3 here is CASIRTGNTDTQYF. For the CDR3, the DNA is TGTGCCAGTATCCGGACAGGGAACACAGATACGCAGTATTTT.